This T cell receptor beta chain is from a study of blood T cells in healthy people across ages. Healthy Caucasian individuals from Russia aged about 6 to 95 were enrolled as donors. In the case of this clonotype: What it binds is unknown.

Primed by a sample-barcoded 5' primer and a J-beta primer mix, a second PCR proceeded for 7 to 11 cycles. Each cDNA molecule was tagged by a template-switch adaptor that had 12 random nucleotides. Every sample returned 2.5 million or more CDR3-containing paired-end reads. TCRdb re-called the 5' RACE reads through MiXCR, storing one row per CDR3 protein. The data show about 1,600,000 distinct CDR3 sequences, around two fifths seen once. Findings and caveats of the study: Compared with aged donors, long-lived donors showed fewer expanded clones, suggesting selection.

The CDR3 runs to 13 residues. V shed 4 bases and J shed 7 bases, with 15 bases lying between them. CDR1 and CDR2 (germline): SGDLS, YYNGEE. Input material: blood. The V call is TRBV9, the J call TRBJ2-7; D is ambiguous. The TCR sequence derives from a woman aged 18-29 years in good health. Here the CDR3 reads CASSQVSESEQYF. The CDR3 region has the DNA TGTGCCAGCAGCCAAGTATCCGAATCGGAGCAGTACTTC.